These 20 T cell receptor beta chains were all obtained from the same sample, sequenced in a study of cytomegalovirus exposure and HLA in healthy donors. PCR amplification relied on 60 Vbeta primers (plus 13 Jbeta primers). Only in-frame clones appear in the TCRdb table, and some are missing; sequencing was by immunoSEQ multiplex PCR. The table includes hundreds of thousands of clones, 75% to 90% detected once. Sequences were obtained from PBMCs. These receptors were collected from a woman aged 18-35 years in good health and CMV-seronegative.

The chain links TRBV10-3 to TRBJ2-1; TRBD2 agrees at 7 bases. This CDR3 region has 17 residues. Germline V gives CDR1 ENHRY, CDR2 SYGVKD. The J segment lost 5 bases and the V segment lost 0 bases, leaving 10 bases of the junction unmatched. The CDR3 DNA sequence: TGTGCCATCAGTGAGTCGGCGGCTAGCGGAGACCACAATGAGCAGTTCTTC. Its protein product is CAISESAASGDHNEQFF.

This chain links TRBV7-2 with TRBJ1-2, with D possibly matching TRBD1 (6 bases). V lost 6 bases, J lost 7 bases, and 21 bases lay in between. The CDR3 sequence is 15 residues long. CDR1 and CDR2 (germline): SGHTA, FQGNSA. The CDR3 sequence: CASRPGRGAIFGYTF. The CDR3 DNA reads as TGTGCCAGCAGGCCAGGGCGGGGGGCGATTTTTGGCTACACCTTC.

V is TRBV2 and J is TRBJ2-1, with D possibly matching TRBD2 (6 bases). Germline V gene lookup returns CDR1 SNHLY and CDR2 FYNNEI. V was pared by 7 bases and J by 8 bases, with 24 bases between. This CDR3 contains 16 residues. The CDR3 DNA is TGTGCCAGCAACCCCGGGGGACTCCGTGGGGAACATGAGCAGTTCTTC. Amino acid sequence: CASNPGGLRGEHEQFF.

CDR3 nucleotides: TGTGCCAGCAGCTTGTTCCGGGGGACGTATGGCTACACCTTC. Its translation: CASSLFRGTYGYTF. V is TRBV5-6 and J is TRBJ1-2; the D gene is possibly TRBD1 (5 bases). Trimming removed 1 base at V and 5 bases at J, with 12 bases between. Germline V gives CDR1 SGHDT, CDR2 YYEEEE. The CDR3 has 14 amino acids.

The V call is TRBV5-1, the J call TRBJ1-6; the D gene is possibly TRBD1 (5 bases). The germline V and J ends were trimmed by 0 bases and 10 bases, with 14 bases remaining between them. The CDR3 is 15 residues long. Germline assignment: CDR1 SGHRS and CDR2 YFSETQ. Here the CDR3 reads CASSLGGRGDSPLHF. The CDR3 coding sequence is TGCGCCAGCAGCTTGGGCGGGCGGGGCGACTCACCCCTCCACTTT.

This clone has more than one count but fewer than ten. The chain has TRBV10-3 and TRBJ2-3; TRBD1 might be the D (6 bases). This CDR3 spans 16 amino acids. V lost 2 bases and J 4 bases, leaving 16 bases between the germline ends. The germline V gene has CDR1 ENHRY and CDR2 SYGVKD. The DNA of the CDR3 is TGTGCCATCAGTGAGGGGACCTACGCAGGGGCAGATACGCAGTATTTT. Encoded protein: CAISEGTYAGADTQYF.

The chain recombines TRBV5-6 with TRBJ2-1; possible D gene TRBD2, 6 bases. Germline V gene sequence: CDR1 SGHDT, CDR2 YYEEEE. V gave up 4 bases and J gave up 3 bases, with 20 bases separating them. The CDR3 sequence is 17 residues long. CDR3 sequence (DNA): TGTGCCAGCAGCCACAGAAGAACTAGCCAGTTCTACAATGAGCAGTTCTTC. Its protein product is CASSHRRTSQFYNEQFF.

The rearrangement links TRBV25-1 to TRBJ1-2, with 9 bases fitting TRBD1. V was clipped by 5 bases and J by 6 bases; unmatched bases: 7. Germline loops: CDR1 MGHDK, CDR2 SYGVNS. The CDR3 length is 14 residues. The CDR3 nucleotides read TGTGCCAGCAGTTACACCCGGGACAGGGATGGCTACACCTTC. This gives the protein CASSYTRDRDGYTF.

In regard to this clone: One junction end does not reproduce the germline sequence, and a read error may be involved. The chain is built from TRBV5-4 and TRBJ2-7; 10 bases map to TRBD2. Germline CDR1 and CDR2: SGHNT and YYREEE (reference sequence). The CDR3 runs to 15 residues. DNA for the CDR3: TGTGCCAGCAGCTTGGCGGCTAGCGGGAGCTACGAGCGGTACTTC. Protein sequence: CASSLAASGSYERYF. Full variable domain (remainder filled in from reference TRBV5-4 and TRBJ2-7): ETGVTQSPTHLIKTRGQQVTLRCSSQSGHNTVSWYQQALGQGPQFIFQYYREEENGRGNFPPRFSGLQFPNYSSELNVNALELDDSALYLCASSLAASGSYERYFGPGTRLTVT.

This chain connects TRBV7-2 to TRBJ2-3, with a possible D match to TRBD2 (6 bases). V shed 3 bases and J shed 4 bases, with 17 bases lying between them. This CDR3 has 16 amino acids. Germline CDR1 is SGHTA and CDR2 is FQGNSA. The CDR3 region has the DNA TGTGCCAGCAGCTTGGAACTAGCCCGAGGAGCAGATACGCAGTATTTT. This sequence encodes CASSLELARGADTQYF.

The V and J genes are TRBV18 and TRBJ2-4, with a possible D match to TRBD1 (6 bases). The CDR3 totals 13 residues. The V end was cut by 5 bases, the J end by 9 bases, with 14 bases between. Germline-derived CDR1 and CDR2 are KGHSH and LQKENI. Here the CDR3 reads CASSNDRSGIQYF. Here the CDR3 DNA reads TGTGCCAGCTCAAATGACAGGTCAGGCATTCAGTACTTC.

The chain carries TRBV4-3 and TRBJ2-2; D gene uncertain. Per the germline V gene, CDR1 is LGHNA and CDR2 is YSLEER. The V end was cut by 0 bases, the J end by 4 bases, with 12 bases between. The CDR3 consists of 16 residues. CDR3 protein: CASSQDTRVSTGELFF. CDR3 coding DNA: TGCGCCAGCAGCCAAGATACCCGAGTTAGCACCGGGGAGCTGTTTTTT.

The chain joins TRBV4-3 to TRBJ2-1; TRBD2 matches 7 bases. CDR3 length equals 17 residues. CDR1 LGHNA and CDR2 YSLEER come from the germline V gene. J was trimmed by 4 bases and V by 1 base; bases with no gene match: 10. The CDR3 DNA is TGCGCCAGCAGCCAAGGACCAAGGGCTAGCGGATACAATGAGCAGTTCTTC. Translation: CASSQGPRASGYNEQFF.

The chain carries TRBV11-3 and TRBJ2-2; TRBD1 agrees at 8 bases. The CDR3 totals 16 residues. V shed 2 bases and J 2 bases; nucleotides not matched to a gene: 4. CDR1 is SGHNT, CDR2 YENEEA, per germline. CDR3 in amino acids: CASSLQGAFNTGELFF. The CDR3 nucleotides read TGTGCCAGCAGCTTACAGGGGGCGTTTAACACCGGGGAGCTGTTTTTT.

The rearrangement joins TRBV7-9 to TRBJ2-1, with a possible D match to TRBD1 (6 bases). The CDR3 loop spans 15 amino acids. Per germline, CDR1 SEHNR and CDR2 FQNEAQ (reference sequence). The ends were cut back, 0 bases at V and 5 bases at J, with 11 bases in the middle. CDR3 DNA: TGTGCCAGCAGCTTAGCTCGGGCAGGGGACAATGAGCAGTTCTTC. Encoded protein: CASSLARAGDNEQFF. Together with reference TRBV7-9 and TRBJ2-1, the CDR3 gives the full variable domain: DTGVSQNPRHKITKRGQNVTFRCDPISEHNRLYWYRQTLGQGPEFLTYFQNEAQLEKSRLLSDRFSAERPKGSFSTLEIQRTEQGDSAMYLCASSLARAGDNEQFFGPGTRLTVL.

This chain connects TRBV6-5 to TRBJ2-1; 7 nucleotides line up with TRBD2. With 6 bases clipped from V and 6 bases from J, the junction kept 11 bases outside the gene matches. CDR1 MNHEY and CDR2 SVGAGI come from the germline V gene. The CDR3 runs 15 residues. CDR3 DNA sequence: TGTGCCAGCAGCTTACTAGCGTACCCCCGCAATGAGCAGTTCTTC. This encodes CASSLLAYPRNEQFF.

V gene TRBV7-9 combines with J gene TRBJ2-3; TRBD2 is a possible D gene (7 bases). V dropped 5 bases and J dropped 2 bases, with 17 bases sitting between them. The length of the CDR3 is 16 residues. Germline V gene sequence: CDR1 SEHNR, CDR2 FQNEAQ (reference sequence). In DNA, the CDR3 is TGTGCCAGCAGCACCCTCAGGGGAGGGCTCACAGATACGCAGTATTTT. Residues: CASSTLRGGLTDTQYF. The variable domain in full, with the rest retrieved from reference TRBV7-9 and TRBJ2-3, is DTGVSQNPRHKITKRGQNVTFRCDPISEHNRLYWYRQTLGQGPEFLTYFQNEAQLEKSRLLSDRFSAERPKGSFSTLEIQRTEQGDSAMYLCASSTLRGGLTDTQYFGPGTRLTVL.

V usage is TRBV6-1 and J usage is TRBJ1-5; TRBD1 aligns across 9 bases. Germline assignment: CDR1 MNHNS and CDR2 SASEGT. This CDR3 region has 15 residues. V was clipped by 4 bases and J by 1 base; unmatched bases: 2. DNA of the CDR3: TGTGCCAGCAGTGTCGACAGGGGGAGCAATCAGCCCCAGCATTTT. The encoded protein is CASSVDRGSNQPQHF.

The chain uses TRBV7-2 and TRBJ2-3; the D is unclear. Looked up from germline, CDR1 is SGHTA and CDR2 is FQGNSA. CDR3 length equals 13 residues. Trimming pared 4 bases from V and 4 bases from J, leaving 9 bases between. CDR3 protein: CASSSTPSDTQYF. The CDR3 nucleotides read TGTGCCAGCAGCTCTACTCCTTCAGATACGCAGTATTTT.

The chain is built from TRBV5-1 and TRBJ2-7; 9 bases agree with TRBD2. This CDR3 is built from 14 residues. Unmatched junction bases numbered 8, after V lost 4 bases and J lost 6 bases. CDR1 is SGHRS and CDR2 is YFSETQ in the germline V gene. This CDR3 reads CASSISSGSFEQYF. CDR3 nucleotides: TGCGCCAGCAGCATTAGTAGCGGGAGTTTCGAGCAGTACTTC.